The present entry profiles one T cell receptor (beta chain) with its context. Its antigen remains unidentified. The data were obtained in a study of T cell responses to AZD1222 COVID-19 vaccine. Findings of the study overall: None of the repertoires were sampled until the peak T cell response had passed.

Germline V CDR1 and CDR2: SGHTS, YDEGEE. The CDR3 is 17 amino acids. V was trimmed by 0 bases and J by 0 bases, leaving 13 bases between them. Method: immunoSEQ multiplex PCR; TCRdb's copy keeps in-frame clones and lacks some. Of hundreds of thousands of clones listed, about 94% are singletons. This chain joins TRBV5-8 and TRBJ2-4, with D tentatively TRBD2 (7 bases). The starting material was peripheral blood, obtained 28 days after the second AZD1222 dose. The receptor was isolated from an adult who received the AZD1222 COVID-19 vaccine. The DNA of the CDR3 is TGTGCCAGCAGCTTGGCGGGGGGCGGCCTAGCCAAAAACATTCAGTACTTC. Residues: CASSLAGGGLAKNIQYF.